One sample yielded the 4 T cell receptor beta chains listed below, sequenced in a study of T-cell reconstitution after alpha-beta-depleted transplantation in children. Using unique molecular identifiers, the investigators prepared the TCRbeta library. MiXCR, applied by TCRdb to the PCR reads, yields one record per CDR3 protein. The table has approximately 630,000 distinct CDR3 sequences, over 10% seen once; the top ten hold around 0.8%. The sample was PBMCs, taken before TCRalphabeta/CD19-depleted stem cell transplant. Receptors were obtained from a girl aged 2 to 10 with congenital amegakaryocytic thrombocytopenia, due to receive a stem cell transplant.

This clonotype came up many times. The gene calls are TRBV20-1 and TRBJ2-2; 7 bases agree with TRBD2. The junction had 7 bases not matched to a gene; V was cut back by 0 bases and J by 0 bases. Germline-derived CDR1 and CDR2 are DFQATT and SNEGSKA (reference sequence). The CDR3 sequence is 17 residues long. The CDR3 sequence is CSARDSRELSNTGELFF. The CDR3 DNA follows: TGCAGTGCTAGAGATTCGCGGGAGTTATCGAACACCGGGGAGCTGTTTTTT.

This clonotype was detected only a few times. This rearrangement joins TRBV24-1 to TRBJ2-2; D uncertain. Germline V lookup: CDR1 KGHDR, CDR2 SFDVKD. Trimming pared 12 bases from V and 6 bases from J, leaving 13 bases between. The CDR3 consists of 12 residues. CDR3 sequence (DNA): TGTGCCGCTGGGAAGGGCCCCGGGGAGCTGTTTTTT. It specifies CAAGKGPGELFF.

This clonotype was observed many times. The V and J genes are TRBV20-1 and TRBJ1-4; D is unresolved. V lost 1 base to trimming and J lost 4 bases, with 10 bases between them. The germline CDR1 and CDR2 sequences are DFQATT and SNEGSKA (reference sequence). The CDR3 spans 14 residues. The CDR3 DNA reads as TGCAGTGCTAGAGCGGACGTACATAATGAAAAACTGTTTTTT. This encodes CSARADVHNEKLFF.

This clonotype came up many times. The chain has TRBV7-9 and TRBJ2-2, with a weak D call TRBD2 (6 bases). V was trimmed by 6 bases and J by 3 bases, leaving 8 bases between them. The V gene's germline CDR1 is SEHNR and CDR2 FQNEAQ (reference sequence). The CDR3 is 13 amino acids. The CDR3 DNA is TGTGCCAGCAGACGGGACTACACCGGGGAGCTGTTTTTT. Residues: CASRRDYTGELFF.